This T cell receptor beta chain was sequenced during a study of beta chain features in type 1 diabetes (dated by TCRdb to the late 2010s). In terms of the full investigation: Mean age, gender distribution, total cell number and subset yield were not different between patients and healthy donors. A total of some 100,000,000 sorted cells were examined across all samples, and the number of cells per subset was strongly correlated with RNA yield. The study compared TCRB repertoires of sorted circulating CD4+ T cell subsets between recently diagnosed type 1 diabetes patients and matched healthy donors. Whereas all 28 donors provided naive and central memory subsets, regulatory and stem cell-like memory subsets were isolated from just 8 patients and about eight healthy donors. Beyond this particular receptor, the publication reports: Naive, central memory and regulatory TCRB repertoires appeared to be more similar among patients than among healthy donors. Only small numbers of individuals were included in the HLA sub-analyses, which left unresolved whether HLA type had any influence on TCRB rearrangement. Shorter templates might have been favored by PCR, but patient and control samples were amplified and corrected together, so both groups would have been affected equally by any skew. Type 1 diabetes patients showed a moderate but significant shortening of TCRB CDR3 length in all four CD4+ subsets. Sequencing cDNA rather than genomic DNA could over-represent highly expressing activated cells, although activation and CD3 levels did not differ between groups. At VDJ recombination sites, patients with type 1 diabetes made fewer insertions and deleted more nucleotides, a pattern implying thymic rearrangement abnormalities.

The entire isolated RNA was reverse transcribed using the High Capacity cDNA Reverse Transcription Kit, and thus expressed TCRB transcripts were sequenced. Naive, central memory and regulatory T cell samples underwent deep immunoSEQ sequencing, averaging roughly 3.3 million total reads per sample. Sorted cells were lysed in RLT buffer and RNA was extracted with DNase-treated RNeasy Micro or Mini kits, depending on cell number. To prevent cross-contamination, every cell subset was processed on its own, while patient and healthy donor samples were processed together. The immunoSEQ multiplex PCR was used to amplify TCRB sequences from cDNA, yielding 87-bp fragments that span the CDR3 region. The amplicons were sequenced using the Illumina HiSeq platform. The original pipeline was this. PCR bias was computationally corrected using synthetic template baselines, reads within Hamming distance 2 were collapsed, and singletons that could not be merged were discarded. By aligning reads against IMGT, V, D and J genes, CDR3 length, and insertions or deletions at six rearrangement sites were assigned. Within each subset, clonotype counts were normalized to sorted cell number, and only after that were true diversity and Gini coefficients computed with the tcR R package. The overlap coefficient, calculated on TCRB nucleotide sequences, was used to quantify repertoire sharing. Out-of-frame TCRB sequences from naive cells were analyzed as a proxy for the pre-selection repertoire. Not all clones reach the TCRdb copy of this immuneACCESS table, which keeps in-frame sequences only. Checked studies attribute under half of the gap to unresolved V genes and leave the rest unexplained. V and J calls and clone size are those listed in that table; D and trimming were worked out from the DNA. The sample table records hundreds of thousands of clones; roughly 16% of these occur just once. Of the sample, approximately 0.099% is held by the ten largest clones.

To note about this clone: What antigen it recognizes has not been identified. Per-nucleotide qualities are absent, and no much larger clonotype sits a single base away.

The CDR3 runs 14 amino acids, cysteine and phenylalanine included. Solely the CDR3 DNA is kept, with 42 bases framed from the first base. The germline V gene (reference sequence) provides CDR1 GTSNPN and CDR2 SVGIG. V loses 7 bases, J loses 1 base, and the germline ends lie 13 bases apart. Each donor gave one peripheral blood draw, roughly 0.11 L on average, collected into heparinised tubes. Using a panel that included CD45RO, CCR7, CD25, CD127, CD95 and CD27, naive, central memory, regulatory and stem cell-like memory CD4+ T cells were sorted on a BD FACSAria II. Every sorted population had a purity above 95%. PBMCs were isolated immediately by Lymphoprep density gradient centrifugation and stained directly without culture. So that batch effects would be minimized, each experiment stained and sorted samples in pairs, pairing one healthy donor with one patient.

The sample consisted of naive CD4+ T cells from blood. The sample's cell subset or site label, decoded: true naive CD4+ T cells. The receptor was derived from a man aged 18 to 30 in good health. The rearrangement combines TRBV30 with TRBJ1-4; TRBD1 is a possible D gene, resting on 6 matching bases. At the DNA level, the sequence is TGTGCCTTCTCTAAGGGGGGAACTAATGAAAAACTGTTTTTT. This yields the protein CAFSKGGTNEKLFF.